One and the same sample provided the 12 T cell receptor beta chains below, sequenced in a study of cytomegalovirus exposure and HLA in healthy donors. The study ran its PCR with 60 Vbeta and 13 Jbeta primers. Repertoires were generated with immunoSEQ multiplex PCR, while TCRdb's copy carries only in-frame clones and drops some. This specimen shows 130,000 or so clones; the ten leading clones hold roughly 1.7%. Sequencing was done on a sample of PBMCs. The receptors here all came from a middle-aged woman in good health and CMV-seropositive.

Comments on this clone: A junction boundary mismatches the germline segment, possibly from a read error. The chain employs TRBV14 and TRBJ1-5; D is perhaps TRBD1 (6 bases). Germline V gene lookup returns CDR1 SGHDN and CDR2 FVKESK. The CDR3 has 15 residues. CDR3 DNA sequence: TGTGCCAGCCCCAGGGGTCGAGGGAGCAATCGGCCCCAGCATTTT. Translation gives CASPRGRGSNRPQHF.

The chain links TRBV15 to TRBJ2-5; 7 bases match TRBD2. The end of the DNA aligns better with TRBJ2-7, so the J call may be wrong. The CDR3 has 16 amino acids. Germline V gene data show CDR1 as LNHNV and CDR2 as YYDKDF (reference sequence). CDR3 sequence: CATSRARVAGSYEQYF. DNA of the CDR3: TGTGCCACCAGCAGAGCCCGGGTAGCGGGTTCCTACGAGCAGTACTTC.

V is TRBV6-1 and J is TRBJ2-2; TRBD1 agrees at 11 bases. CDR1 is MNHNS, CDR2 SASEGT, per germline. The V gene end was trimmed by 5 bases and the J gene end by 5 bases; junction bases not matched to a gene: 4. The CDR3 sequence is 15 residues long. The CDR3 DNA follows: TGTGCCAGCAGTCCGGGACAGGGGGTTACCGGGGAGCTGTTTTTT. This translates into CASSPGQGVTGELFF.

This chain uses TRBV29-1 with TRBJ2-2, with D perhaps TRBD1 (6 bases). Germline V gives CDR1 SQVTM, CDR2 ANQGSEA. The V and J ends lost 4 bases and 4 bases respectively, with 13 bases between them. The CDR3 length is 14 residues. The CDR3 bases are TGCAGCGTTGTTAGGGGGACGTTCACCGGGGAGCTGTTTTTT. Translation gives CSVVRGTFTGELFF.

The genes are TRBV19 and TRBJ2-7, with TRBD1 as a possible D gene (6 bases). The CDR3 has 15 residues. V lost 7 bases, J lost 1 base, and 17 bases lay in between. Germline V lookup: CDR1 LNHDA, CDR2 SQIVND (reference sequence). The CDR3 protein is CASTNTGSGSYEQYF. The CDR3 DNA is TGTGCCAGTACAAATACAGGGTCAGGATCCTACGAGCAGTACTTC.

This chain joins TRBV19 and TRBJ1-5; TRBD1 might be the D (6 bases). The CDR3 covers 17 residues. The germline gives CDR1 LNHDA, CDR2 SQIVND (reference sequence). Trimming cost V 3 bases and J 0 bases, with 15 bases left between them. CDR3 sequence reads: CASSIRQAGDSNQPQHF. The CDR3 coding sequence is TGTGCCAGTAGTATCCGACAGGCGGGGGATAGCAATCAGCCCCAGCATTTT.

The chain couples TRBV5-1 to TRBJ2-7; TRBD1 matches 9 bases. Germline CDR1 SGHRS, CDR2 YFSETQ. The ends lost 4 bases at V and 2 bases at J; junction bases unmatched: 4. This CDR3 is 14 amino acids long. The CDR3 bases are TGCGCCAGCAGCAATGGACAGGGGCCCTACGAGCAGTACTTC. Translating it yields CASSNGQGPYEQYF.

The J gene is TRBJ2-7, the V gene TRBV6-1, with TRBD2 matching over 11 bases. Looked up from germline, CDR1 is MNHNS and CDR2 is SASEGT. V was clipped by 7 bases and J by 3 bases; unmatched bases: 5. The CDR3 sequence is 14 residues long. CDR3 bases: TGTGCCAGCAATAGCGGGAGGGAGGTCTACGAGCAGTACTTC. Protein: CASNSGREVYEQYF.

This chain uses TRBV6-6 with TRBJ1-1; perhaps TRBD1 as D (5 bases). Germline-derived CDR1 and CDR2 are MNHNY and SVGAGI (reference sequence). CDR3 length equals 14 residues. The V end lost 0 bases, the J end lost 7 bases, and 12 bases lay between the germline ends. This CDR3 is CASSYSKGNGEAFF. The CDR3 DNA follows: TGTGCCAGCAGTTACTCGAAGGGGAACGGTGAAGCTTTCTTT.

The chain joins TRBV5-4 to TRBJ2-5; a possible D gene is TRBD2 (5 bases). CDR1 is SGHNT, CDR2 YYREEE, per germline (reference sequence). This CDR3 has 16 residues. V gave up 0 bases and J gave up 4 bases, with 16 bases separating them. Here the CDR3 DNA reads TGTGCCAGCAGCTTGGGGGTCCCGGGATGGGGAGAGACCCAGTACTTC. Its translation: CASSLGVPGWGETQYF.

The chain uses TRBV18 and TRBJ2-3; TRBD2 matches 9 bases. The V segment lost 9 bases and the J segment 5 bases; nucleotides outside the gene matches: 6. The CDR3 runs 13 residues. CDR1 KGHSH and CDR2 LQKENI come from the germline V gene. As DNA, the CDR3 is TGTGCCAGTGTAGCGGGAGAAGTAGATACGCAGTATTTT. Translating gives CASVAGEVDTQYF.

The chain recombines TRBV19 with TRBJ2-7, with a possible D match to TRBD2 (6 bases). Germline V gives CDR1 LNHDA, CDR2 SQIVND (reference sequence). V shed 11 bases and J shed 4 bases, with 18 bases lying between them. This CDR3 spans 13 amino acids. The CDR3 nucleotides read TGTGCCGGGAGAGCGGGTCGACCGTACGAGCAGTACTTC. As protein: CAGRAGRPYEQYF.